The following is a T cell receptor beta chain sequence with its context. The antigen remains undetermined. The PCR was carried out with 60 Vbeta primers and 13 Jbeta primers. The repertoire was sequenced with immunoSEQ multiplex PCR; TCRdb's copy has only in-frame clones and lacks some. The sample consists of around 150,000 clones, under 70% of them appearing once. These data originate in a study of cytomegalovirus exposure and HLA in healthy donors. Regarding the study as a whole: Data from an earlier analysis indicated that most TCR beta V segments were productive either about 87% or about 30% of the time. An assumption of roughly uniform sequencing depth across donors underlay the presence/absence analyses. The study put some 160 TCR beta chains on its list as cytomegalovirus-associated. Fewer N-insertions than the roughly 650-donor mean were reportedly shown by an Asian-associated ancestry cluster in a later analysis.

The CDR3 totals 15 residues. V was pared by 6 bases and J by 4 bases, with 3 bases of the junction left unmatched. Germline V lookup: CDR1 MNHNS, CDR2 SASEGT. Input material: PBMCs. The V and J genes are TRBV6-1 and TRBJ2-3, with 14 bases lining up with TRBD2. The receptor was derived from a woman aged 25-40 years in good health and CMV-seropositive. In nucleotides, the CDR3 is TGTGCCAGCAGGAGACTAGCGGGGGGGCCAGATACGCAGTATTTT. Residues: CASRRLAGGPDTQYF.